The T cell receptor (beta chain) under discussion was sequenced for a study of blood T cell repertoires in COVID-19 (TCRdb year 2020). Regarding the study in general: Collaborator samples came from the United States, Italy and Spain and covered acute and convalescent phases of COVID-19. The material from the prospective study consisted of cDNA or gDNA derived from T cells, B-cell-depleted T cells, or PBMCs. Subjects who had been exposed to COVID-19, were actively infected with it, or had recovered from it provided the deeply sampled blood TCRbeta repertoires that made up the dataset. A freely available public database, intended as a resource for researchers studying the immune response to SARS-CoV-2, is where the repertoires were released. Samples were obtained from the ongoing ImmuneRACE study (first 160 participants) and from over 1,000 subjects provided by 6 global collaborators. Sample metadata almost always included a de-identified subject ID, COVID-19 status, age in years and sex. Where available, HLA class I and class II types were taken from metadata supplied by the sample provider and were not determined by assay-based typing.

Summary of the overall study and its limitations: The amount of clinical and demographic metadata varied by source and participant and was provided uncurated.

The CDR3 runs 15 amino acids, cysteine and phenylalanine included. Only the CDR3 region is kept as DNA, spanning 45 bases read in frame from base 1. V loses 4 bases, J loses 0 bases, and the germline ends lie 12 bases apart. Via the germline V gene, CDR1 is SNHLY and CDR2 FYNNEI. On this clone: Its antigen specificity is not known. Per-base qualities were not stored, and no clone one base away is much larger.

TCRbeta CDR3 regions were amplified from genomic DNA using the immunoSEQ Assay, a bias-controlled multiplex PCR. On the study's bioinformatics: The number of nucleated cells in each sample was estimated by amplification of reference gene primers within the assay. To quantify the absolute abundance of each unique TCRbeta CDR3 rearrangement, sequence reads were collapsed and filtered. Productive Simpson clonality was computed per sample as the square root of Simpson's diversity index over productive rearrangements. TCRdb limited this immuneACCESS table to in-frame rearrangements with V and J called. A share of clones is missing; checked studies link under half to unresolved V genes, and the rest is unexplained. V and J calls and clone size are copied from that table; D and trimming were computed from the DNA. The sample table contains over 20,000 clones; only one count was recorded for about 90% of them. Around 15% of the sample belongs to the ten largest clones.

Collaborating institutions collected whole blood in K2EDTA tubes following their own protocols. For TCRbeta analysis, collaborators shipped samples in one of three forms: frozen whole blood, isolated PBMCs, or DNA extracted from either of those sample types. The receptor was derived from a man between 65 and 85 years old with acute or convalescent COVID-19. The sequenced sample consisted of peripheral blood. The chain couples TRBV2 to TRBJ1-1; matching of 5 bases hints at TRBD1 as the D gene. The DNA is as follows: TGTGCCAGCAGTGTCCAGGGCCACATGAACACTGAAGCTTTCTTT. Its translation reads: CASSVQGHMNTEAFF.